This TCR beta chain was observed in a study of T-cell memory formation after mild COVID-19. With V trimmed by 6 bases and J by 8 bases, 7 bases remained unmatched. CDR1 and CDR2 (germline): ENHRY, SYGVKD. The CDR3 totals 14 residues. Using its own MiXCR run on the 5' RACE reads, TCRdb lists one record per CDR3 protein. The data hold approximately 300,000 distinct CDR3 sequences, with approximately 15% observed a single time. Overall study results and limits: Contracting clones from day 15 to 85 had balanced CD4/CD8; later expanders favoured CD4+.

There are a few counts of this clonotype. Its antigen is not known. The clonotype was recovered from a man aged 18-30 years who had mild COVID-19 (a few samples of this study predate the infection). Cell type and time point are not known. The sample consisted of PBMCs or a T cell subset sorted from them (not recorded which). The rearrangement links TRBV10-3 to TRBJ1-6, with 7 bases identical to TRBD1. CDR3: CAIRLGTDHSPLHF. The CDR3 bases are TGTGCCATCAGGCTCGGGACAGATCATTCACCCCTCCACTTT.